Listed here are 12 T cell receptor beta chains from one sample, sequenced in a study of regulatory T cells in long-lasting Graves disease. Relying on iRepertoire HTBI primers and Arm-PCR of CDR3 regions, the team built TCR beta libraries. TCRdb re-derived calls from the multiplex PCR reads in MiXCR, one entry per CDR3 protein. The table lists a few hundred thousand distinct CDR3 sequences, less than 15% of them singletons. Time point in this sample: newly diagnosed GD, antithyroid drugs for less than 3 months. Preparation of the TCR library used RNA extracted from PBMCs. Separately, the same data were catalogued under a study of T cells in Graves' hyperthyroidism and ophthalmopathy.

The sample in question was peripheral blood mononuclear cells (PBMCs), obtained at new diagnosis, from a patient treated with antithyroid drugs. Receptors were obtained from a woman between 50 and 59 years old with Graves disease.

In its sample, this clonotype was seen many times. In nucleotides, the CDR3 is TGCGCCAGCAGCTCGAACCGGGACACCCTTCTGGGAGAGCAGTTCTTC. Translation: CASSSNRDTLLGEQFF. The chain has TRBV5-1 and TRBJ2-1, with D perhaps matching TRBD1 (6 bases). The CDR3 sequence is 16 residues long. The germline V gene encodes CDR1 SGHRS and CDR2 YFSETQ. Trimming shortened V by 3 bases and J by 10 bases, and 23 bases separated the two germline ends.

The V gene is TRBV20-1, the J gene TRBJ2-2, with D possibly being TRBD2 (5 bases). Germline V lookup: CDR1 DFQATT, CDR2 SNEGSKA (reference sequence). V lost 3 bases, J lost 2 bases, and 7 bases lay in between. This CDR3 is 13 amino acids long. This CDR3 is CSARGDNTGELFF. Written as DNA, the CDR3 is TGCAGTGCTAGGGGAGATAACACCGGGGAGCTGTTTTTT.

The CDR3 reads CASSGKQDSNYGYTF. The CDR3, as DNA: TGTGCCAGCAGCGGGAAACAGGATTCTAACTATGGCTACACCTTC. V and J are TRBV9 and TRBJ1-2; possible D gene TRBD1, 5 bases. Trimming removed 3 bases at V and 0 bases at J, with 12 bases between. This CDR3 comprises 15 residues. CDR1 is SGDLS, CDR2 YYNGEE, per germline.

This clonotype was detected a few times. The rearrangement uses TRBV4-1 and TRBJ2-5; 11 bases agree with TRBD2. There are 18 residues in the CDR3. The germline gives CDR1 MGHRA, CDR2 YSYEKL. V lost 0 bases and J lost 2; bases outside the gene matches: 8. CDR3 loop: CASSQEKGTSGSQETQYF. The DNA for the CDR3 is TGCGCCAGCAGCCAAGAGAAGGGGACTAGCGGAAGTCAAGAGACCCAGTACTTC.

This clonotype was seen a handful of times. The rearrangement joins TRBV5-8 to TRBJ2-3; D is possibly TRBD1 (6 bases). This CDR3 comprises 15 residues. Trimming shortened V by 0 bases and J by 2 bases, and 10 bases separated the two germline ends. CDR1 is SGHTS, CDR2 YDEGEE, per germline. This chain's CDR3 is CASSLGRGNTDTQYF. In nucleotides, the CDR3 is TGTGCCAGCAGCTTGGGCAGGGGAAACACAGATACGCAGTATTTT.

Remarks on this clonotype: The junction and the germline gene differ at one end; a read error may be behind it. This chain's CDR3 is CATSQKKGGGADVLTF. CDR3 nucleotide sequence: TGTGCCACATCTCAGAAAAAGGGGGGTGGGGCCGACGTCCTGACTTTC. The rearrangement joins TRBV24-1 to TRBJ2-6; TRBD1 or TRBD2 may be the D gene (6 bases each). This CDR3 has 16 residues. Germline assignment: CDR1 KGHDR and CDR2 SFDVKD.

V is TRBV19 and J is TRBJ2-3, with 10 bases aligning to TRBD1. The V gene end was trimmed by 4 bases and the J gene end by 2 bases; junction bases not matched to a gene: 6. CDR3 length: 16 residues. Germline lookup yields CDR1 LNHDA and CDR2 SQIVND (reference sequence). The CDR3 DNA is TGTGCCAGTAGTACCAGGGACAGGGGTTTCACAGATACGCAGTATTTT. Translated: CASSTRDRGFTDTQYF.

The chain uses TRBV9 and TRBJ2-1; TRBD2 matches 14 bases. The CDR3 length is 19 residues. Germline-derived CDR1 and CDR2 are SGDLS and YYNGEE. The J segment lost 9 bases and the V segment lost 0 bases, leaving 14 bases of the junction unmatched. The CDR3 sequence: CASSVAGTSGSGLLGEQFF. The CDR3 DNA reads TGTGCCAGCAGCGTAGCGGGGACTAGCGGGAGTGGCCTACTCGGTGAGCAGTTCTTC. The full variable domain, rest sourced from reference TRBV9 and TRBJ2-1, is DSGVTQTPKHLITATGQRVTLRCSPRSGDLSVYWYQQSLDQGLQFLIQYYNGEERAKGNILERFSAQQFPDLHSELNLSSLELGDSALYFCASSVAGTSGSGLLGEQFFGPGTRLTVL.

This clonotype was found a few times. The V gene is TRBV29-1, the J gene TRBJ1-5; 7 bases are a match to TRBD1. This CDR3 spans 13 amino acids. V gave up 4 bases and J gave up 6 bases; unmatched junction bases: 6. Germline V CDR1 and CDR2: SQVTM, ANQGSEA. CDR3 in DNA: TGCAGCGTTGGGGAGACAGGGAGTCAGCCCCAGCATTTT. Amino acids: CSVGETGSQPQHF.

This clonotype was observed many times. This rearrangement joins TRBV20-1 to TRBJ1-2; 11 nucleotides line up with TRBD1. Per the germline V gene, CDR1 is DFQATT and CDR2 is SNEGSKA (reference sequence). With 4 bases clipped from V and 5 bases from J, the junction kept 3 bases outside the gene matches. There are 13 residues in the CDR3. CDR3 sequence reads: CSAKDRGQYGYTF. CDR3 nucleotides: TGCAGTGCTAAGGACAGGGGGCAATATGGCTACACCTTC.

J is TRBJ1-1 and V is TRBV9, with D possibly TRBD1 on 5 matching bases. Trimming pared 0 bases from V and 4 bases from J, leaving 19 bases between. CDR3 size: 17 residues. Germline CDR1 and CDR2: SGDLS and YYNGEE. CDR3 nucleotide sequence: TGTGCCAGCAGCGTAGGATCCCCGGGACCCCAAGGCACTGAAGCTTTCTTT. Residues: CASSVGSPGPQGTEAFF.

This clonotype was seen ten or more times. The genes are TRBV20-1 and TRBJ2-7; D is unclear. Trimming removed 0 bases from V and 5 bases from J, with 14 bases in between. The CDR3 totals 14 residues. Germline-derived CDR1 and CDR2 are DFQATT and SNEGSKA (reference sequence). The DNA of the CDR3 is TGCAGTGCTAGAGATCGCACCGCCCGGAACGAGCAGTACTTC. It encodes CSARDRTARNEQYF.